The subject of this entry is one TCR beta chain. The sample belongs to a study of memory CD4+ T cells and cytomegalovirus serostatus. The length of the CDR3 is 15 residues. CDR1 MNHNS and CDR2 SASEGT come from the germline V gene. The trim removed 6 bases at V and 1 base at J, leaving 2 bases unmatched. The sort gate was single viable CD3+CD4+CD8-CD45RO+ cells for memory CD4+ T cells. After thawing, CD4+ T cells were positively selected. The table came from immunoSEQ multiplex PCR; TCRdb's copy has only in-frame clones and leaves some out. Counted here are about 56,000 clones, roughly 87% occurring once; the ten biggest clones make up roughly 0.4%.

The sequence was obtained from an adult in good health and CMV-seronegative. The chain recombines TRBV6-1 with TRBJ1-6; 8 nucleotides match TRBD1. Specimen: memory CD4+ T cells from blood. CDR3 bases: TGTGCCAGCAGAACAGGGGGGTCCTATAATTCACCCCTCCACTTT. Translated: CASRTGGSYNSPLHF.